The rows below give T cell receptor beta chains drawn from one sample of a study of blood T cell repertoires in COVID-19. TCRdb keeps only in-frame clones here, not all; method: immunoSEQ multiplex PCR. The sample contains roughly 300,000 clones, about 82% of which appear only once. Sequencing used peripheral blood. The source of these receptors is a human donor in a cohort sampled during active COVID-19. The CDR3 runs from the conserved cysteine through the conserved F or W. D genes are given only for firm matches. For some rows the clone size is stated as once, few or many, or as a class when expanded; others skip it.

D gene	V gene	J gene	clone size	CDR3 DNA	CDR3 protein
-	TRBV12-3/TRBV12-4	TRBJ2-3	-	TGTGCCAGCAGTTTAACTAGCACAGATACGCAGTATTTT	CASSLTSTDTQYF
-	TRBV7-9	TRBJ2-1	-	TGTGCCAGCAGCGCCGTGAGCGGGCCTTCCTACAATGAGCAGTTCTTC	CASSAVSGPSYNEQFF
-	TRBV5-1	TRBJ2-4	-	TGCGCCAGCAGCTTGGCCCCTGCGGCGGGAACTCAGTACTTC	CASSLAPAAGTQYF
TRBD2	TRBV9	TRBJ2-7	-	TGTGCCAGCAGCGGAGGGACTAGCGCCGGCGAGCAGTACTTC	CASSGGTSAGEQYF
-	TRBV30	TRBJ1-2	-	TGTGCCTGGAGTATGGACTCAGGAGGATATGGCTACACCTTC	CAWSMDSGGYGYTF
-	TRBV5-1	TRBJ2-1	-	TGCGCCAGCAGCTCAGCCGAGGAGCGGGTTATCAGTGAGCAGTTCTTC	CASSSAEERVISEQFF
-	TRBV30	TRBJ1-1	-	TGTGCCTGGAGTTCAGGTCTGAACACTGAAGCTTTCTTT	CAWSSGLNTEAFF
TRBD1	TRBV19	TRBJ1-5	-	TGTGCCAGTAGTAGACAGGGCGGCAATCAGCCCCAGCATTTT	CASSRQGGNQPQHF
TRBD2	TRBV5-4	TRBJ2-1	-	TGTGCCAGTAGCGGGAGGAGCTCCTACAATGAGCAGTTCTTC	CASSGRSSYNEQFF
-	TRBV11-3	TRBJ2-7	-	TGTGCCAGCAGCTCGGGATACGAGCAGTACTTC	CASSSGYEQYF
-	TRBV15	TRBJ1-1	-	TGTGCCACCAGCCTACAGGGCGCCATCACTGAAGCTTTCTTT	CATSLQGAITEAFF
TRBD2	TRBV3-1/TRBV3-2	TRBJ2-3	-	TGTGCCAGCAGACTAGCGGGAGCAGATACGCAGTATTTT	CASRLAGADTQYF
-	TRBV5-1	TRBJ2-3	-	TGCGCCAGCAGCTTGGACAGGGTCACAGATACGCAGTATTTT	CASSLDRVTDTQYF
-	TRBV7-3	TRBJ1-1	-	TGTGCCAGCAGCTTAGGAGGGGAAACTGAAGCTTTCTTT	CASSLGGETEAFF
-	TRBV2	TRBJ2-1	-	TGTGCCAGCAGTGAAGCGAGAACCCACGGGGGGCGGTTCTTC	CASSEARTHGGRFF
-	TRBV7-3	TRBJ2-3	-	TGTGCCAGCAGCTTAACGCCACTACCCACAGATACGCAGTATTTT	CASSLTPLPTDTQYF
-	TRBV7-8	TRBJ1-3	-	TGTGCCAGCAGGGGCAGACAGGCCGAGGACTTCTCTGGAAACACCATATATTTT	CASRGRQAEDFSGNTIYF
TRBD2	TRBV7-8	TRBJ2-3	-	TGTGCCAGCAGCAGCCGAGCGGGGGGGCCCGCAGATACGCAGTATTTT	CASSSRAGGPADTQYF
TRBD2	TRBV7-2	TRBJ2-2	-	TGTGCCAGCAGCCCATACGCCGGGACTAGCGACACCGGGGAGCTGTTTTTT	CASSPYAGTSDTGELFF
TRBD2	TRBV9	TRBJ2-1	-	TGTGCCAGCAGCGTAGGGATAGCGGGGGGATTAAATGAGCAGTTCTTC	CASSVGIAGGLNEQFF
TRBD1	TRBV7-9	TRBJ1-1	-	TGTGCCAGCAAGTTCTTTGGGACAGGGGGCACTGAAGCTTTCTTT	CASKFFGTGGTEAFF
-	TRBV7-3	TRBJ2-3	-	TGTGCCAGCAGCTTAAATCTGGCGGCAGATACGCAGTATTTT	CASSLNLAADTQYF
TRBD2	TRBV7-6	TRBJ2-3	-	TGTGCCAGCAGCACGGGACTAGCGGGGGGGCTCCAAGATACGCAGTATTTT	CASSTGLAGGLQDTQYF
-	TRBV7-2	TRBJ1-1	once	TGTGCCAGCAGCTTAGTCGTGGGGCTGGCTGAAGCTTTCTTT	CASSLVVGLAEAFF
-	TRBV6-5	TRBJ2-2	-	TGTGCCAGCAGGGCGATGGGCCGTAACACCGGGGAGCTGTTTTTT	CASRAMGRNTGELFF
-	TRBV7-6	TRBJ2-1	-	TGTGCCAGCAGCTCCTCCCCGGGACTGGACTACAATGAGCAGTTCTTC	CASSSSPGLDYNEQFF
-	TRBV27	TRBJ2-7	-	TGTGCCAGCAGCCCTTATGCCAGATCCTACGAGCAGTACTTC	CASSPYARSYEQYF
TRBD1	TRBV19	TRBJ1-1	-	TGTGCCAGTAAAGGGACAGGTAAGGGGCGCACTGAAGCTTTCTTT	CASKGTGKGRTEAFF
-	TRBV2	TRBJ1-5	once	TGTGCCAGCACCCTTAGGGGCGGTATCTTCTCGTCCGTGGATCAGCCCCAGCATTTT	CASTLRGGIFSSVDQPQHF
TRBD1	TRBV5-1	TRBJ2-5	-	TGCGCCAGCAGCTTGGGTGGGACAGGGCAAGAGACCCAGTACTTC	CASSLGGTGQETQYF
-	TRBV7-3	TRBJ1-2	-	TGTGCCAGCAGCCAAAGGGGAGCGCAGGGAGGTGGCTACACCTTC	CASSQRGAQGGGYTF
-	TRBV12-3/TRBV12-4	TRBJ1-2	-	TGTGCCAGCAGTCAGGGCAACTATGGCTACACCTTC	CASSQGNYGYTF